These T cell receptor beta chains were read from a single sample in a study of blood T cell repertoires in COVID-19. Data came from immunoSEQ multiplex PCR; TCRdb stores just in-frame clones and leaves some out. This sample has roughly 290,000 clones, with around 81% found just once. Sequencing was performed on peripheral blood. These receptors came from a woman aged 50 to 60 with active or convalescent COVID-19. Each CDR3 is given with its conserved first and last residue. A D gene is named only where the DNA matches it firmly. The listing skips clone size in some rows; elsewhere it reads once, few, many or a size class.

V,D,J,size,DNA,CDR3
TRBV6-5,TRBD2,TRBJ2-2,NA,TGTGCCAGCAGTTTTAGCGGGAGAGGGGCCGGGGAGCTGTTTTTT,CASSFSGRGAGELFF
TRBV27,TRBD2,TRBJ2-1,NA,TGTGCCAGCAGCTTGGGACTAGCGGGAGTATACAGTAATGAGCAGTTCTTC,CASSLGLAGVYSNEQFF
TRBV6-6,NA,TRBJ2-1,NA,TGTGCCAGCAGTTACTCCCGGGATGAGCAGTTCTTC,CASSYSRDEQFF
TRBV30,NA,TRBJ1-1,NA,TGTGCCTGGAGTGGGGGGCTGCGTTATGGAGCTTTCTTT,CAWSGGLRYGAFF
TRBV7-3,NA,TRBJ2-3,NA,TGTGCCAGCAGCTATACCCGAGCAGATACGCAGTATTTT,CASSYTRADTQYF
TRBV5-1,NA,TRBJ1-1,NA,TGCGCCAGCAGCTTGGGAGTGCAGGAAGAAGCTTTCTTT,CASSLGVQEEAFF
TRBV27,TRBD1,TRBJ2-7,NA,TGTGCCAGCAGCCTAGTTGCGGGACAGGGGGCGTACGAGCAGTACTTC,CASSLVAGQGAYEQYF
TRBV5-6,TRBD2,TRBJ2-1,NA,TGTGCCAGCAGCCCTTGGGCTAGCGGGAATTTCGATGAGCAGTTCTTC,CASSPWASGNFDEQFF
TRBV28,TRBD1,TRBJ1-2,NA,TGTGCCAGCAGCCAATTCACCGGGACAGGGTCCCACTATGGCTACACCTTC,CASSQFTGTGSHYGYTF
TRBV5-1,TRBD2,TRBJ2-5,NA,TGCGCCAGCAGCGGCGGGACTAGCGAAGAGACCCAGTACTTC,CASSGGTSEETQYF
TRBV27,TRBD2,TRBJ2-1,medium-sized,TGTGCCAGCAGTCCCTTAGCGGGAGGGGGGAATGAGCAGTTCTTC,CASSPLAGGGNEQFF
TRBV6-5,TRBD2,TRBJ2-1,NA,TGTGCCAGCAGCCCCGAGAGCGGGAGCTTTTCAAAGCAGTTCTTC,CASSPESGSFSKQFF
TRBV5-4,TRBD2,TRBJ2-1,NA,TGTGCCAGCAGCATCGAACTAGCGGGAGGGTCAGACGAGCAGTTCTTC,CASSIELAGGSDEQFF
TRBV5-6,NA,TRBJ2-1,NA,TGTGCCAGCAGCTCCCTCCCGGACAGCTACAATGAGCAGTTCTTC,CASSSLPDSYNEQFF
TRBV2,NA,TRBJ1-2,NA,TGTGCCAGCACCTCGACATGGAACTTTGGCTACACCTTC,CASTSTWNFGYTF
TRBV5-1,NA,TRBJ1-1,NA,TGCGCCAGCGGCGACAGGCCGCCCATGAACACTGAAGCTTTCTTT,CASGDRPPMNTEAFF
TRBV18,NA,TRBJ2-7,NA,TGTGCCAGCTCACCCGGCAGGCGAGACTACGAGCAGTACTTC,CASSPGRRDYEQYF
TRBV7-9,NA,TRBJ2-2,NA,TGTGCCAGCAGCTTATACTGGAACACCGGGGAGCTGTTTTTT,CASSLYWNTGELFF
TRBV21-1,NA,TRBJ1-5,NA,TGTGCCAGCAGCAAGAACAGGGGGATTCAGCCCCAGCATTTT,CASSKNRGIQPQHF
TRBV7-9,NA,TRBJ1-3,few,TGTGCCAGCAGCTTAGAATCAGGTGCTGGAAACACCATATATTTT,CASSLESGAGNTIYF
TRBV4-1,TRBD2,TRBJ2-7,NA,TGCGCCAGCAGCCCAACCGGGACTAGCGGGGCCTACGAGCAGTACTTC,CASSPTGTSGAYEQYF
TRBV10-3,TRBD2,TRBJ2-1,NA,TGTGCCATCAGTTCCCGTGGACTAGCGGACAATGAGCAGTTCTTC,CAISSRGLADNEQFF
TRBV5-6,TRBD1,TRBJ1-1,once,TGTGCCAGCAGATCCCGCAGACAGGGTTGGAATGAAGCTTTCTTT,CASRSRRQGWNEAFF
TRBV5-1,TRBD2,TRBJ2-7,NA,TGCGCCAGCAGCGGGACGGGGGGGCCCTACGAGCAGTACTTC,CASSGTGGPYEQYF
TRBV27,NA,TRBJ2-1,few,TGTGCCAGCAGTTTGTCCGCAGGGGTCTACAATGAGCAGTTCTTC,CASSLSAGVYNEQFF
TRBV19,NA,TRBJ1-1,NA,TGTGCCAGTAGTATTAGGAATGGGCTTGCTGAAGCTTTCTTT,CASSIRNGLAEAFF
TRBV29-1,TRBD1,TRBJ1-4,NA,TGCAGCGTTGATGGGACAGGGGATGAAAAACTGTTTTTT,CSVDGTGDEKLFF
TRBV9,TRBD1,TRBJ2-7,NA,TGTGCCAGCAGCGGACCCGGGACAGGGGTGGGGGAGCAGTACTTC,CASSGPGTGVGEQYF
TRBV7-9,TRBD1,TRBJ1-4,few,TGTGCCACTACGCCAGACAGGGCTGGTGAAAAACTGTTTTTT,CATTPDRAGEKLFF
TRBV3-1/TRBV3-2,NA,TRBJ2-7,once,TGTGCCAGCAGCCAGGGACTCGCCTACGAGCAGTACTTC,CASSQGLAYEQYF
TRBV29-1,TRBD2,TRBJ2-7,NA,TGCAGCGTCCGGGAGGGCCCGTACGAGCAGTACTTC,CSVREGPYEQYF
TRBV21-1,NA,TRBJ1-6,NA,TGTGCCAGCAGCAAAGTGATCGGCAGGGGTGGATCACCCCTCCACTTT,CASSKVIGRGGSPLHF
TRBV21-1,NA,TRBJ2-5,once,TGTGCCAGCAGCCTTAAAGAGACCCAGTACTTC,CASSLKETQYF
TRBV25-1,TRBD1,TRBJ2-1,NA,TGTGCCAGCAGTGAAACGAGACAGGGGGAAGGCAATGAGCAGTTCTTC,CASSETRQGEGNEQFF
TRBV2,NA,TRBJ1-2,NA,TGTGCCAGCAGTGAACCCGCTGGGGCAGGGCCGGGGGGGAATGGCTACACCTTC,CASSEPAGAGPGGNGYTF
TRBV4-1,NA,TRBJ2-5,NA,TGCGCCAGCAGCCAGGGGGTCAGGGGCCTACAAGAGACCCAGTACTTC,CASSQGVRGLQETQYF
TRBV29-1,NA,TRBJ1-2,NA,TGCAGCGTTGAACTCCTGACAGGAGGCTATGGCTACACCTTC,CSVELLTGGYGYTF
TRBV4-2,TRBD2,TRBJ2-1,NA,TGTGCCAGCAGCCAAGACGACGGCGGGAGCACCTACAATGAGCAGTTCTTC,CASSQDDGGSTYNEQFF
TRBV4-1,TRBD2,TRBJ2-3,NA,TGCGCCAGCAGCCAAGATCCTAGCGGGAGCACAGATACGCAGTATTTT,CASSQDPSGSTDTQYF
TRBV3-1/TRBV3-2,NA,TRBJ2-1,NA,TGTGCCAGCAGCCAAGATTTCGGGGGTCCTTGGAATGAGCAGTTCTTC,CASSQDFGGPWNEQFF
TRBV7-2,NA,TRBJ2-2,NA,TGTGCCAGCAGCTTAGTTGGTAGCACCGGGGAGCTGTTTTTT,CASSLVGSTGELFF
TRBV7-2,TRBD2,TRBJ2-3,NA,TGTGCCAGCAGCCCTAGCGCTAGCGGGAGCCGAAATACGCAGTATTTT,CASSPSASGSRNTQYF
TRBV5-8,NA,TRBJ1-1,NA,TGTGCCAGCAGCGCCCTCAGCGTGATGAACACTGAAGCTTTCTTT,CASSALSVMNTEAFF
TRBV30,NA,TRBJ2-7,NA,TGTGCCTGGGACCCCAGGGGTCAGGACGAGCAGTACTTC,CAWDPRGQDEQYF
TRBV5-1,NA,TRBJ1-1,NA,TGCGCCAGCAGCTTGGGAGGACTCAACACTGAAGCTTTCTTT,CASSLGGLNTEAFF
TRBV28,NA,TRBJ1-1,NA,TGTGCCAGCAGATCCGTCGGGACTGAAGCTTTCTTT,CASRSVGTEAFF
TRBV6-2/TRBV6-3,NA,TRBJ2-7,NA,TGTGCCAGCAGTTACGGACTGTCCTACGAGCAGTACTTC,CASSYGLSYEQYF
TRBV7-8,NA,TRBJ2-7,NA,TGTGCCAGCAGCTTAGCGGTTCAGAGGGGGACCTACGAGCAGTACTTC,CASSLAVQRGTYEQYF
TRBV28,TRBD1,TRBJ2-1,NA,TGTGCCAGCAGTCTCCGGGACAGGGGCCGAAATGAGCAGTTCTTC,CASSLRDRGRNEQFF
TRBV23-1,NA,TRBJ2-3,NA,TGCGCCAGCAGTCAATCGAGGGTAGCGCCGCCTCCCTCTACTAGCACAGATACGCAGTATTTT,CASSQSRVAPPPSTSTDTQYF
TRBV19,NA,TRBJ1-2,NA,TGTGCCAGTAGTCCTTACCTTGGATCCCCGGAGGGATATGGCTACACCTTC,CASSPYLGSPEGYGYTF
TRBV28,NA,TRBJ1-4,NA,TGTGCCAGCACCCCCGGTGGGGCTGGGAATGAAAAACTGTTTTTT,CASTPGGAGNEKLFF
TRBV2,NA,TRBJ2-7,NA,TGTGCCAGCAGAGATGTAACAGGGTACTCCTACGAGCAGTACTTC,CASRDVTGYSYEQYF